This T cell receptor beta chain was documented in a study of T cell responses to AZD1222 COVID-19 vaccine. Study-level findings and limits: CD4 TCRs linked to vaccination spanned spike, dominating at 160-218 and 743-854. A mostly white British donor set with more females was recruited, and clonal diversity was possibly underestimated.

About this clone: Antigen specificity is unknown.

CDR1 is SGHDT, CDR2 YYEEEE, per germline. Deletions cut 0 bases from V and 1 base from J, with 7 bases between. The CDR3 length is 14 residues. Profiling relied on immunoSEQ multiplex PCR, and the TCRdb table lists in-frame clones only, not all of them. Seen here are roughly 150,000 clones, 80% to 90% observed once, and the top ten hold 6.9%. This TCR derives from an adult who had recovered from COVID-19. This chain uses TRBV5-6 with TRBJ1-1; a weak D match, TRBD1 (6 bases). The material was peripheral blood, obtained after recovery from COVID-19. The CDR3 region is CASSLAQGNTEAFF. The CDR3 nucleotides are TGTGCCAGCAGCTTGGCACAGGGGAACACTGAAGCTTTCTTT.